This note documents a single T cell receptor (beta chain) sequence. TCRdb's table, derived via immunoSEQ multiplex PCR, lists solely in-frame clones and lacks some. The profile covers 200,000 or so clones, with 80% to 90% appearing a single time and approximately 3.5% taken by the ten largest. The data were taken from a study of blood T cell repertoires in COVID-19. Turning to the study itself: The origin of the acute and convalescent COVID-19 samples was the United States, Italy and Spain. PBMCs, B-cell-depleted T cells, or T cells were the source of the cDNA or gDNA that made up the material.

Germline trimming cut 0 bases from V and 0 bases from J; bases unmatched to any gene: 7. CDR1 is MNHNS, CDR2 SASEGT, per germline. This CDR3 spans 17 amino acids. This receptor was taken from a young woman in a cohort exposed to, infected with or recovered from COVID-19 (not recorded which). V usage is TRBV6-1 and J usage is TRBJ1-1, with 7 bases that match TRBD1. The specimen sequenced was PBMCs or T cells enriched from blood (not recorded which). CDR3 DNA sequence: TGTGCCAGCAGTGAAGCCCGGGACAGAACCATGAACACTGAAGCTTTCTTT. Protein sequence: CASSEARDRTMNTEAFF.